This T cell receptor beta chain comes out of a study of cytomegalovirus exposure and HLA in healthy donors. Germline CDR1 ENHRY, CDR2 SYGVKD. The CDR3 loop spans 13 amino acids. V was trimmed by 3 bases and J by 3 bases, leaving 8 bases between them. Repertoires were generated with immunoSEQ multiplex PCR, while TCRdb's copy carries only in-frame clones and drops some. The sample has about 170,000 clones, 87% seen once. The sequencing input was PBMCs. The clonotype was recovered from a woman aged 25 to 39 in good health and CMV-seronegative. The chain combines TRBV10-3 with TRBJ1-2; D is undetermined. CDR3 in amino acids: CAISETSDYGYTF. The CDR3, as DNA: TGTGCCATCAGTGAAACCAGCGACTATGGCTACACCTTC.